This passage covers 2 T cell receptor beta chains from one sample sequenced in a study of shared clonotypes between healthy human individuals. In the naive CD8 group, cells lacked CD45RO and were positively selected for CCR7, so terminally differentiated effector memory CD45RA+ cells were left out. Measured with immunoSEQ multiplex PCR; TCRdb has only the in-frame clones, and not every one. The data hold 1.5 million to 2.5 million clones, with roughly 94% observed a single time. Sequencing was carried out using naive CD8+ T cells sorted from blood. The receptors were gathered from a man in his late teens or twenties in good health.

This chain connects TRBV4-1 to TRBJ2-7; possibly TRBD1 for D (6 bases). The CDR3 covers 16 residues. In germline, CDR1 is MGHRA, CDR2 YSYEKL. V dropped 5 bases and J dropped 0 bases, with 17 bases sitting between them. The CDR3 spells CASSNTGTLVSYEQYF. CDR3 nucleotide sequence: TGCGCCAGCAGCAATACAGGGACCCTTGTCTCCTACGAGCAGTACTTC.

This sequence joins TRBV9 and TRBJ2-3; 11 positions agree with TRBD2. Germline V gives CDR1 SGDLS, CDR2 YYNGEE. CDR3 length: 17 residues. V shed 0 bases, J shed 1 base, and the junction held 4 bases outside the gene matches. The CDR3 coding sequence is TGTGCCAGCAGCGTAGGGGCTAGCGGGGGGCGCACAGATACGCAGTATTTT. Amino acids: CASSVGASGGRTDTQYF.